A selection of T cell receptor beta chains follows, all from one sample in a study of response to subunit inactivated influenza vaccine. Via MiXCR, TCRdb re-called the RT-PCR reads, giving one row per CDR3 protein. This table holds over 400,000 distinct CDR3 sequences, approximately 13% found once. The sequencing here drew on PBMCs from blood, taken roughly 45 days after vaccination. All receptors come from a man in his fifties who received an inactivated influenza vaccine. Both conserved end residues are part of each CDR3. D genes are given only for firm matches. Part of the rows lack a size; the others show once, few, many or a class for expanded clones.

J gene: TRBJ2-3; clone size: NA; V gene: TRBV24-1; D gene: NA; CDR3 protein: CATSDLRPEFNGPDTQYF; CDR3 DNA: TGTGCCACCAGTGATTTGCGTCCCGAATTCAACGGGCCAGATACGCAGTATTTT
J gene: TRBJ2-3; clone size: few; V gene: TRBV11-2; D gene: NA; CDR3 protein: CASSLAHSLGVTDTQYF; CDR3 DNA: TGTGCCAGCAGCTTAGCCCACTCCTTGGGGGTCACAGATACGCAGTATTTT
J gene: TRBJ2-1; clone size: few; V gene: TRBV12-3/TRBV12-4; D gene: NA; CDR3 protein: CASTPSGTYNEQFF; CDR3 DNA: TGTGCCAGCACCCCCTCCGGCACGTACAATGAGCAGTTCTTC
J gene: TRBJ1-1; clone size: once; V gene: TRBV7-9; D gene: TRBD1; CDR3 protein: CARRRGLNTEAFF; CDR3 DNA: TGTGCCAGGCGCAGGGGGCTGAACACTGAAGCTTTCTTT
J gene: TRBJ2-5; clone size: once; V gene: TRBV2; D gene: NA; CDR3 protein: CASIDTGGKTQYF; CDR3 DNA: TGTGCCAGCATTGACACTGGGGGGAAGACCCAGTACTTC
J gene: TRBJ2-1; clone size: NA; V gene: TRBV7-2; D gene: NA; CDR3 protein: CASSLLGSSSYNEQFF; CDR3 DNA: TGTGCCAGCAGCTTATTAGGTTCCAGCTCCTACAATGAGCAGTTCTTC
J gene: TRBJ2-1; clone size: few; V gene: TRBV9; D gene: NA; CDR3 protein: CASSVGSGGPYNEQFF; CDR3 DNA: TGTGCCAGCAGCGTAGGATCGGGTGGTCCCTACAATGAGCAGTTCTTC
J gene: TRBJ2-2; clone size: few; V gene: TRBV10-3; D gene: TRBD1; CDR3 protein: CAISAGGSTGELFF; CDR3 DNA: TGTGCCATCAGTGCAGGGGGCAGCACCGGGGAGCTGTTTTTT
J gene: TRBJ2-1; clone size: few; V gene: TRBV11-2; D gene: NA; CDR3 protein: CASSLFEQGTDEQFF; CDR3 DNA: TGTGCCAGCAGCTTGTTCGAACAGGGAACAGATGAGCAGTTCTTC
J gene: TRBJ2-1; clone size: few; V gene: TRBV5-1; D gene: TRBD1; CDR3 protein: CASSLSGGRNEQFF; CDR3 DNA: TGCGCCAGCAGCTTATCAGGGGGCCGCAATGAGCAGTTCTTC
J gene: TRBJ1-2; clone size: NA; V gene: TRBV20-1; D gene: NA; CDR3 protein: CSASAGLRGYTF; CDR3 DNA: TGCAGTGCTAGTGCGGGGCTAAGAGGCTACACCTTC
J gene: TRBJ1-2; clone size: NA; V gene: TRBV12-3/TRBV12-4; D gene: TRBD1; CDR3 protein: CASSPTHGQGAAEGYTF; CDR3 DNA: TGTGCCAGCAGTCCTACCCATGGACAGGGGGCGGCGGAGGGCTACACCTTC
J gene: TRBJ1-2; clone size: NA; V gene: TRBV10-3; D gene: NA; CDR3 protein: CAISAEGRNYGYTF; CDR3 DNA: TGTGCCATCAGTGCCGAGGGGCGTAACTATGGCTACACCTTC
J gene: TRBJ2-1; clone size: NA; V gene: TRBV28; D gene: TRBD1; CDR3 protein: CASSEGQGRYNEQFF; CDR3 DNA: TGTGCCAGCAGCGAGGGACAGGGGAGATACAATGAGCAGTTCTTC
J gene: TRBJ2-5; clone size: few; V gene: TRBV9; D gene: TRBD2; CDR3 protein: CASSVALAGDETQYF; CDR3 DNA: TGTGCCAGCAGCGTTGCACTAGCGGGAGACGAGACCCAGTACTTC
J gene: TRBJ2-7; clone size: NA; V gene: TRBV2; D gene: TRBD2; CDR3 protein: CASTSRTSGPYEQYF; CDR3 DNA: TGTGCCAGCACCTCTAGGACTAGCGGCCCATACGAGCAGTACTTC
J gene: TRBJ2-7; clone size: NA; V gene: TRBV10-3; D gene: NA; CDR3 protein: CAIREAGAPYEQYF; CDR3 DNA: TGTGCCATCAGGGAGGCAGGGGCTCCCTACGAGCAGTACTTC
J gene: TRBJ2-1; clone size: many; V gene: TRBV7-8; D gene: TRBD1; CDR3 protein: CASSRRQGDISYNEQFF; CDR3 DNA: TGTGCCAGCAGCCGCCGACAGGGGGATATTTCCTACAATGAGCAGTTCTTC
J gene: TRBJ2-2; clone size: few; V gene: TRBV5-1; D gene: NA; CDR3 protein: CASSSRVSTGELFF; CDR3 DNA: TGCGCCAGCAGCTCCAGGGTGAGCACCGGGGAGCTGTTTTTT
J gene: TRBJ2-1; clone size: many; V gene: TRBV12-3/TRBV12-4; D gene: NA; CDR3 protein: CASRLTGGLANEQFF; CDR3 DNA: TGTGCCAGCCGACTGACAGGGGGACTAGCAAATGAGCAGTTCTTC
J gene: TRBJ2-7; clone size: few; V gene: TRBV10-3; D gene: NA; CDR3 protein: CATKGLYEQYF; CDR3 DNA: TGTGCCACCAAAGGGTTATACGAGCAGTACTTC
J gene: TRBJ2-7; clone size: NA; V gene: TRBV29-1; D gene: NA; CDR3 protein: CSVRGVEGGYEQYF; CDR3 DNA: TGCAGCGTCAGGGGGGTGGAGGGAGGATACGAGCAGTACTTC
J gene: TRBJ2-3; clone size: NA; V gene: TRBV20-1; D gene: NA; CDR3 protein: CSARAWNRASTDTQYF; CDR3 DNA: TGCAGTGCTAGAGCTTGGAACAGGGCTAGCACAGATACGCAGTATTTT
J gene: TRBJ2-1; clone size: NA; V gene: TRBV2; D gene: TRBD2; CDR3 protein: CASSTWTSGGRGEQFF; CDR3 DNA: TGTGCCAGCAGTACTTGGACTAGCGGGGGGCGGGGTGAGCAGTTCTTC
J gene: TRBJ2-1; clone size: NA; V gene: TRBV5-4; D gene: TRBD2; CDR3 protein: CASSSPTGTSGYSSYNEQFF; CDR3 DNA: TGTGCCAGCAGCTCACCAACCGGGACTAGCGGGTACTCCTCCTACAATGAGCAGTTCTTC
J gene: TRBJ2-5; clone size: NA; V gene: TRBV10-3; D gene: TRBD1; CDR3 protein: CAISVSNRGRETQYF; CDR3 DNA: TGTGCCATCAGCGTATCTAACAGGGGACGAGAGACCCAGTACTTC
J gene: TRBJ2-1; clone size: NA; V gene: TRBV12-3/TRBV12-4; D gene: TRBD2; CDR3 protein: CASSGASGGSRYNEQFF; CDR3 DNA: TGTGCCAGCAGTGGGGCTAGCGGGGGGAGCAGGTACAATGAGCAGTTCTTC
J gene: TRBJ1-5; clone size: NA; V gene: TRBV4-3; D gene: NA; CDR3 protein: CASSQDHRRQPQHF; CDR3 DNA: TGCGCCAGCAGCCAAGACCACAGGCGTCAGCCCCAGCATTTT
J gene: TRBJ1-1; clone size: few; V gene: TRBV24-1; D gene: TRBD1; CDR3 protein: CATSDRTGEAFF; CDR3 DNA: TGTGCCACCAGTGACCGGACAGGTGAAGCTTTCTTT
J gene: TRBJ1-2; clone size: NA; V gene: TRBV29-1; D gene: NA; CDR3 protein: CSVEEVGLNYGYTF; CDR3 DNA: TGCAGCGTTGAAGAAGTAGGCCTTAACTATGGCTACACCTTC
J gene: TRBJ1-1; clone size: NA; V gene: TRBV7-2; D gene: NA; CDR3 protein: CASSLGQARVAFF; CDR3 DNA: TGTGCCAGCAGCTTAGGGCAGGCCAGGGTGGCTTTCTTT
J gene: TRBJ2-1; clone size: NA; V gene: TRBV24-1; D gene: TRBD2; CDR3 protein: CATAGGGWDNEQFF; CDR3 DNA: TGTGCCACCGCGGGAGGGGGTTGGGACAATGAGCAGTTCTTC
J gene: TRBJ2-1; clone size: many; V gene: TRBV12-3/TRBV12-4; D gene: NA; CDR3 protein: CASSSGQRTNEQFF; CDR3 DNA: TGTGCCAGCAGTTCCGGACAGCGTACCAATGAGCAGTTCTTC
J gene: TRBJ2-1; clone size: few; V gene: TRBV24-1; D gene: NA; CDR3 protein: CATSDGLNNEQFF; CDR3 DNA: TGTGCCACCAGTGATGGACTTAACAATGAGCAGTTCTTC
J gene: TRBJ2-6; clone size: NA; V gene: TRBV29-1; D gene: NA; CDR3 protein: CSALTRVARSGAYVLTF; CDR3 DNA: TGCAGCGCGCTCACCAGGGTGGCCCGCTCTGGGGCCTACGTCCTGACTTTC
J gene: TRBJ2-3; clone size: NA; V gene: TRBV3-1; D gene: TRBD2; CDR3 protein: CASSPGTSGEISTDTQYF; CDR3 DNA: TGTGCCAGCAGCCCTGGGACTAGCGGGGAGATAAGCACAGATACGCAGTATTTT
J gene: TRBJ2-5; clone size: many; V gene: TRBV7-2; D gene: NA; CDR3 protein: CASSFGRRQETQYF; CDR3 DNA: TGTGCCAGCAGCTTCGGACGCCGGCAAGAGACCCAGTACTTC
J gene: TRBJ2-1; clone size: NA; V gene: TRBV20-1; D gene: TRBD2; CDR3 protein: CSARSLAGMRTYNEQFF; CDR3 DNA: TGCAGTGCTAGAAGTCTAGCGGGGATGAGAACCTACAATGAGCAGTTCTTC
J gene: TRBJ1-1; clone size: many; V gene: TRBV7-2; D gene: NA; CDR3 protein: CASSLTHLNTEAFF; CDR3 DNA: TGTGCCAGCAGCTTAACACACCTGAACACTGAAGCTTTCTTT
J gene: TRBJ2-3; clone size: NA; V gene: TRBV20-1; D gene: NA; CDR3 protein: CSARDRYRSTDTQYF; CDR3 DNA: TGCAGTGCTAGAGATCGGTACAGATCCACAGATACGCAGTATTTT
J gene: TRBJ1-1; clone size: few; V gene: TRBV6-1; D gene: NA; CDR3 protein: CASSERADQAFF; CDR3 DNA: TGTGCCAGCAGTGAAAGGGCAGATCAAGCTTTCTTT
J gene: TRBJ2-5; clone size: few; V gene: TRBV12-3/TRBV12-4; D gene: NA; CDR3 protein: CASSLAGTVQETQYF; CDR3 DNA: TGTGCCAGCAGTTTAGCGGGAACAGTCCAAGAGACCCAGTACTTC
J gene: TRBJ2-3; clone size: NA; V gene: TRBV12-3/TRBV12-4; D gene: NA; CDR3 protein: CASSLSAGRDTQYF; CDR3 DNA: TGTGCCAGCAGTTTATCTGCGGGAAGGGATACGCAGTATTTT
J gene: TRBJ2-5; clone size: few; V gene: TRBV7-2; D gene: NA; CDR3 protein: CASSLASERRETQYF; CDR3 DNA: TGTGCCAGCAGCTTGGCATCTGAGCGGCGGGAGACCCAGTACTTC